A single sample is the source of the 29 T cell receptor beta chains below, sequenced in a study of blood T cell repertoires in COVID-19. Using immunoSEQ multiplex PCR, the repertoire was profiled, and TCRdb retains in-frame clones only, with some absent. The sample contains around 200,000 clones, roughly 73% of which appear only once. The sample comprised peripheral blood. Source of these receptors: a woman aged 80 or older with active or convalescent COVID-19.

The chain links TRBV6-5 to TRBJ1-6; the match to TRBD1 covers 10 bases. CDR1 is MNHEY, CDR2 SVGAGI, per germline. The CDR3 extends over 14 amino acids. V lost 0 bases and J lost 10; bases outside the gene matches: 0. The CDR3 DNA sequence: TGTGCCAGCAGTTACTCGGACAGGGGGTCACCCCTCCACTTT. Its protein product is CASSYSDRGSPLHF.

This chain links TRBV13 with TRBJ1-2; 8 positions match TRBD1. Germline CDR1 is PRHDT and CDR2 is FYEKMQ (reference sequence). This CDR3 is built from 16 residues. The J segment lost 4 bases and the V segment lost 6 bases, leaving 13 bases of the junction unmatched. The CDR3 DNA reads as TGTGCCAGCAGTATCCTCCAGGGGGCCTTTTTCTATGGCTACACCTTC. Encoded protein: CASSILQGAFFYGYTF.

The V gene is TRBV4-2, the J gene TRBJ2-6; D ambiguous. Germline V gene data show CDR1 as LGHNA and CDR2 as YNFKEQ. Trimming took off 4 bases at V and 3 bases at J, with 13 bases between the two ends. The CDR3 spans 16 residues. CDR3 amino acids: CASSRNRVSGANVLTF. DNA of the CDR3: TGTGCCAGCAGCCGAAACCGAGTAAGTGGGGCCAACGTCCTGACTTTC.

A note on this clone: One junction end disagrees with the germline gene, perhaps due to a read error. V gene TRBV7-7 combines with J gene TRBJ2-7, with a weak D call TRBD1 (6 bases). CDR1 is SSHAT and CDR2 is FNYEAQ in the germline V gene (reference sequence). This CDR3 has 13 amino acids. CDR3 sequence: CASSPGDNYEQYF. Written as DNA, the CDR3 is TGTGCTAGCAGCCCCGGGGACAACTACGAGCAGTACTTC.

CDR3 region: CASSERQAMNTEAFF. In nucleotides, the CDR3 is TGTGCCAGCAGCGAACGACAGGCCATGAACACTGAAGCTTTCTTT. This chain links TRBV9 with TRBJ1-1, with a possible D match to TRBD1 (6 bases). The CDR3 length is 15 residues. CDR1 is SGDLS, CDR2 YYNGEE, per germline. V lost 3 bases to trimming and J lost 0 bases, with 12 bases between them.

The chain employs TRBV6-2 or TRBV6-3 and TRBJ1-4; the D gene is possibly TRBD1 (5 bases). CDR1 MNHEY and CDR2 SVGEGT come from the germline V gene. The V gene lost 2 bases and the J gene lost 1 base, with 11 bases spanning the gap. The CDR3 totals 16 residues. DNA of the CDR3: TGTGCCAGCAGTTACGGCCCGGGACTAACTAATGAAAAACTGTTTTTT. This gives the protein CASSYGPGLTNEKLFF.

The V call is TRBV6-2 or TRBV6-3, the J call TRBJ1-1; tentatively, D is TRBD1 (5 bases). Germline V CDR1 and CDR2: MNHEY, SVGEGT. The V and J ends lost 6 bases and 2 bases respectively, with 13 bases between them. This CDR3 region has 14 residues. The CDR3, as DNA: TGTGCCAGCAGCCCCAGGGAGGCAAACACTGAAGCTTTCTTT. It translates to CASSPREANTEAFF.

CDR3 DNA sequence: TGTGCCAGCAGCGACCTCCCGGGGGATCAGCCCCAGCATTTT. Amino acids: CASSDLPGDQPQHF. The chain links TRBV2 to TRBJ1-5; D is possibly TRBD1 (5 bases). The length of the CDR3 is 14 residues. Germline CDR1 SNHLY, CDR2 FYNNEI. The V gene lost 6 bases and the J gene lost 5 bases, with 14 bases spanning the gap. The variable domain in full, with the rest retrieved from reference TRBV2 and TRBJ1-5, is EPEVTQTPSHQVTQMGQEVILRCVPISNHLYFYWYRQILGQKVEFLVSFYNNEISEKSEIFDDQFSVERPDGSNFTLKIRSTKLEDSAMYFCASSDLPGDQPQHFGDGTRLSIL.

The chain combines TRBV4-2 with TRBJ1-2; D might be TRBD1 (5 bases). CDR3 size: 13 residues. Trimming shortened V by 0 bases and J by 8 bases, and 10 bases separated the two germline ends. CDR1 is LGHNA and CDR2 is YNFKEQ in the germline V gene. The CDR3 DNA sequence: TGTGCCAGCAGCCAAGAGCCAGGGTACGGCTACACCTTC. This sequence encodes CASSQEPGYGYTF.

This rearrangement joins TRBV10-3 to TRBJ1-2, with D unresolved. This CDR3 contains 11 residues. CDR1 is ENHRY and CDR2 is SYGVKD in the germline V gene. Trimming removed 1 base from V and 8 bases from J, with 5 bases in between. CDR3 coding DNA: TGTGCCATCAGTGAGTTTAGCGGCTACACCTTC. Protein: CAISEFSGYTF.

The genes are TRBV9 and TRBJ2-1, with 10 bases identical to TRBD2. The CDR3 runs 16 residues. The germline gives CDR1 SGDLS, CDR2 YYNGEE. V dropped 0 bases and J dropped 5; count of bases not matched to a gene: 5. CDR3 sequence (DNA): TGTGCCAGCAGCGTAGGGCGCAGCGGGGGGGACAATGAGCAGTTCTTC. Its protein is CASSVGRSGGDNEQFF. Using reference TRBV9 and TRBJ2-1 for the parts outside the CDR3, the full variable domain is DSGVTQTPKHLITATGQRVTLRCSPRSGDLSVYWYQQSLDQGLQFLIQYYNGEERAKGNILERFSAQQFPDLHSELNLSSLELGDSALYFCASSVGRSGGDNEQFFGPGTRLTVL.

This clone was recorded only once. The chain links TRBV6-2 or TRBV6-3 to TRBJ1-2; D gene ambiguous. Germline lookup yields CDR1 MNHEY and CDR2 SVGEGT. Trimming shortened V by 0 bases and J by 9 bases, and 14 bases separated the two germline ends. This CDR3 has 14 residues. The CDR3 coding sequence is TGTGCCAGCAGTTACTCGATGCAGTCTCTGAGCTACACCTTC. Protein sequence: CASSYSMQSLSYTF.

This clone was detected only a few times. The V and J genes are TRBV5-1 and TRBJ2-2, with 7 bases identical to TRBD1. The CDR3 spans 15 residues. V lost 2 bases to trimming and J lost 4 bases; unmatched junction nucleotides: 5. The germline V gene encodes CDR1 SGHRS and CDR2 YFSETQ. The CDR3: CASSLQGISTGELFF. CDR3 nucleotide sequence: TGCGCCAGCAGCTTACAGGGGATAAGCACCGGGGAGCTGTTTTTT. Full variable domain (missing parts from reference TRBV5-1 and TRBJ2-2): KAGVTQTPRYLIKTRGQQVTLSCSPISGHRSVSWYQQTPGQGLQFLFEYFSETQRNKGNFPGRFSGRQFSNSRSEMNVSTLELGDSALYLCASSLQGISTGELFFGEGSRLTVL.

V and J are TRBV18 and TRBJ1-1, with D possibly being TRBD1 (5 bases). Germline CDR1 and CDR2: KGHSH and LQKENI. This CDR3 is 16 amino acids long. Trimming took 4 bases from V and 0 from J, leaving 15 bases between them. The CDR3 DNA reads TGTGCCAGCTCACGAATGGAGGGGCTCCTGAACACTGAAGCTTTCTTT. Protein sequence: CASSRMEGLLNTEAFF. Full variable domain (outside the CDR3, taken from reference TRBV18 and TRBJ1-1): NAGVMQNPRHLVRRRGQEARLRCSPMKGHSHVYWYRQLPEEGLKFMVYLQKENIIDESGMPKERFSAEFPKEGPSILRIQQVVRGDSAAYFCASSRMEGLLNTEAFFGQGTRLTVV.

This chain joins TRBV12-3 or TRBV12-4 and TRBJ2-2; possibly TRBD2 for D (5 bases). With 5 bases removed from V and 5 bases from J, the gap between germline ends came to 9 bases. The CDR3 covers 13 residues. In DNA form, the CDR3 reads TGTGCCAGCAGTCGGGATCATACCGGGGAGCTGTTTTTT. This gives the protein CASSRDHTGELFF.

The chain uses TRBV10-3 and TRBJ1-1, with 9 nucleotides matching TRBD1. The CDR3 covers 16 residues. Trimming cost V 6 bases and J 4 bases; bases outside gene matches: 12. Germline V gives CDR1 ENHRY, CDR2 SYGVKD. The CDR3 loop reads CAIRWDPGQGGTEAFF. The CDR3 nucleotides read TGTGCCATCAGATGGGATCCGGGACAGGGTGGCACTGAAGCTTTCTTT.

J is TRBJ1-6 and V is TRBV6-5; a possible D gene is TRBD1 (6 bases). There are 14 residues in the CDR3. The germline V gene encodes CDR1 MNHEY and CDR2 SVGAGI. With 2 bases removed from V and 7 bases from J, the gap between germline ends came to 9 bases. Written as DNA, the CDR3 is TGTGCCAGCAGTTACCGAACAGGGAATTCACCCCTCCACTTT. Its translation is CASSYRTGNSPLHF.

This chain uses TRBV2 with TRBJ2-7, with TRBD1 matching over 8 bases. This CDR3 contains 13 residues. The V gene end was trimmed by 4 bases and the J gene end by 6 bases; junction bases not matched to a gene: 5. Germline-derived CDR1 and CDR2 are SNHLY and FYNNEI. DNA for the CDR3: TGTGCCAGCAGTGTGGACAGGGTGGTCGAGCAGTACTTC. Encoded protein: CASSVDRVVEQYF. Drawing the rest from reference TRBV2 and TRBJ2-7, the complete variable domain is EPEVTQTPSHQVTQMGQEVILRCVPISNHLYFYWYRQILGQKVEFLVSFYNNEISEKSEIFDDQFSVERPDGSNFTLKIRSTKLEDSAMYFCASSVDRVVEQYFGPGTRLTVT.

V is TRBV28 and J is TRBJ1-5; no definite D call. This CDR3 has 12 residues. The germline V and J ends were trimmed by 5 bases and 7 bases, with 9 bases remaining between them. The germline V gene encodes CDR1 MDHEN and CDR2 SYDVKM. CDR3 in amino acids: CASSLVAQPQHF. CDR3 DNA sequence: TGTGCCAGCAGTCTGGTGGCCCAGCCCCAGCATTTT.

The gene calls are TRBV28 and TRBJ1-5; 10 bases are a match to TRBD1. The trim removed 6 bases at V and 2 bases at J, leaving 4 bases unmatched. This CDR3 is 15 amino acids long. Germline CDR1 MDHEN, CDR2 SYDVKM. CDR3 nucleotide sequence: TGTGCCAGCAGCTCAGGGACAGGGGGCAATCAGCCCCAGCATTTT. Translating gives CASSSGTGGNQPQHF.

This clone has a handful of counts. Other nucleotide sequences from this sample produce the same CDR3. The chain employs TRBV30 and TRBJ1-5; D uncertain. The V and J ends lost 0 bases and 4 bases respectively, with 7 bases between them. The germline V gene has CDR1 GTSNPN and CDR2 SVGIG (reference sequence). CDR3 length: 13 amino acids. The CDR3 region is CAWSVRSNQPQHF. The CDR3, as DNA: TGTGCCTGGAGTGTGCGGTCGAATCAGCCCCAGCATTTT.

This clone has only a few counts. In nucleotides, the CDR3 is TGTGCCAGCAGCTCGACAGGGTTGGACACTGAAGCTTTCTTT. Its protein product is CASSSTGLDTEAFF. The rearrangement joins TRBV7-9 to TRBJ1-1, with TRBD1 matching over 7 bases. Germline V gene lookup returns CDR1 SEHNR and CDR2 FQNEAQ (reference sequence). The V segment lost 4 bases and the J segment 3 bases; nucleotides outside the gene matches: 5. CDR3 length: 14 residues. Drawing the rest from reference TRBV7-9 and TRBJ1-1, the complete variable domain is DTGVSQNPRHKITKRGQNVTFRCDPISEHNRLYWYRQTLGQGPEFLTYFQNEAQLEKSRLLSDRFSAERPKGSFSTLEIQRTEQGDSAMYLCASSSTGLDTEAFFGQGTRLTVV.

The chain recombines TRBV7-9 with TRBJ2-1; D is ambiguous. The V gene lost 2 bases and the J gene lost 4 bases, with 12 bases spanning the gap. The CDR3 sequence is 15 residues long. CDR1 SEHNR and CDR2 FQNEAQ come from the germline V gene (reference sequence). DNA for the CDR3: TGTGCCAGCAGCTTAATGGCAGGAATTTACAATGAGCAGTTCTTC. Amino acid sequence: CASSLMAGIYNEQFF.

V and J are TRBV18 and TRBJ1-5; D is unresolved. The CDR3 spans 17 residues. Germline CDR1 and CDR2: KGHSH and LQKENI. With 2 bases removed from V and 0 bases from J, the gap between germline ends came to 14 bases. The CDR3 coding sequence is TGTGCCAGCTCACCATATCGGCCAGACACTAGCAATCAGCCCCAGCATTTT. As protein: CASSPYRPDTSNQPQHF.

In DNA form, the CDR3 reads TGTGCCAGTCGATCGGGGGGCGGGTACGAGCAGTACTTC. Its translation is CASRSGGGYEQYF. The chain joins TRBV19 to TRBJ2-7; a possible D gene is TRBD2 (7 bases). Trimming stripped 8 bases from V and 4 bases from J, with 15 bases between. The V gene's germline CDR1 is LNHDA and CDR2 SQIVND (reference sequence). The CDR3 totals 13 residues.

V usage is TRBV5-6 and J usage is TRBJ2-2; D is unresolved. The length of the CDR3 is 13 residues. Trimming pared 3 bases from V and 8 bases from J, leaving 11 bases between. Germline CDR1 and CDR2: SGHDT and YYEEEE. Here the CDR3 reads CASSSGISGELFF. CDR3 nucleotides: TGTGCCAGCAGCTCCGGTATCTCGGGGGAGCTGTTTTTT. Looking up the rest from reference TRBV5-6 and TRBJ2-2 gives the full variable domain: DAGVTQSPTHLIKTRGQQVTLRCSPKSGHDTVSWYQQALGQGPQFIFQYYEEEERQRGNFPDRFSGHQFPNYSSELNVNALLLGDSALYLCASSSGISGELFFGEGSRLTVL.

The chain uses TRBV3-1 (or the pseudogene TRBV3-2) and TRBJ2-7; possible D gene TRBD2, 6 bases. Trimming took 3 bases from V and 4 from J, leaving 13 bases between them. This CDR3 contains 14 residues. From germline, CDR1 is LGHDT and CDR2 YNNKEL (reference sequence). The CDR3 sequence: CASSQMGLIYEQYF. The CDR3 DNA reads TGTGCCAGCAGCCAGATGGGACTCATATACGAGCAGTACTTC.

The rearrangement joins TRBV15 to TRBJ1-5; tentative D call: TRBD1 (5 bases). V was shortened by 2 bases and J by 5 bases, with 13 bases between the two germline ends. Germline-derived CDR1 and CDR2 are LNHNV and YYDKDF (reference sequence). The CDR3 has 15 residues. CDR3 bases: TGTGCCACCAGCAGACCGCGTTGGGGGGATCAGCCCCAGCATTTT. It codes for CATSRPRWGDQPQHF.

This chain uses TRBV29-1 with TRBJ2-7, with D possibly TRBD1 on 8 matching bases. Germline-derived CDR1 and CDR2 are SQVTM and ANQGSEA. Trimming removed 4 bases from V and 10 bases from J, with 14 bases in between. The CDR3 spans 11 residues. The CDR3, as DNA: TGCAGCGTTGGGACAGGGAGGGTCCAGTACTTC. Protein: CSVGTGRVQYF.